This T cell receptor beta chain emerged from a study of T cells in Graves' hyperthyroidism and ophthalmopathy. Study-level points and caveats: Ophthalmopathy could be told apart from stable hyperthyroidism with a 13 V-J model. Model-based prediction identified ophthalmopathy a median roughly six months prior to its onset.

TCR beta CDR3 regions were amplified from RNA transcripts. Initially, a first-round RT-PCR of the TCR CDR3 employed the HTBI primer set. TCRdb reprocessed the multiplex PCR reads via MiXCR and lists one record per CDR3 protein. This sample has 700,000 or so distinct CDR3 sequences; about 16% occur once, and the top ten carry under 10%. This CDR3 has 16 amino acids. The trim removed 2 bases at V and 4 bases at J, leaving 8 bases unmatched. Germline V gives CDR1 MNHEY, CDR2 SMNVEV (reference sequence). An absence of ophthalmopathy progression within 18 months meant stable Graves' hyperthyroidism. Each diagnosis drew on symptoms, thyroxine, TRAb, thyroid ultrasound and orbital computed tomography findings. Notes on this clonotype: Antigen specificity is unknown.

The sequencing sample was made of blood. The sequence was obtained from a man aged 18 to 29 with Graves' hyperthyroidism. The genes are TRBV27 and TRBJ2-3; 8 bases map to TRBD1. The CDR3 DNA reads as TGTGCCAGCAGTTTAAGGACAGGGAGTATGTCAGATACGCAGTATTTT. Encoded protein: CASSLRTGSMSDTQYF.